Here is one T cell receptor (beta chain) with its context. No cognate antigen has been identified for it. The record has no base qualities; no much larger clone is one base away. In light of the paper, this sample's time point label describes: week 35, safety follow-up. A 20-mer mutant IDH1 peptide at 300 micrograms in Montanide made up each vaccine dose, which was injected subcutaneously together with topical imiquimod. Eight vaccinations were administered to patients in weeks 1, 3, 5, 7, 11, 15, 19 and 23, corresponding to visits V03 through V10. Newly diagnosed WHO grade 3 or 4 IDH1-mutant astrocytomas showing loss of nuclear ATRX were present in the donors. The samples were drawn from NOA16, a multicentre, single-arm, open-label phase I trial in Germany that tested a mutant IDH1 peptide vaccine in humans for the first time. Genomic DNA for TCRB sequencing was isolated from EDTA blood with the DNeasy Blood and Tissue Kit.

The data stem from a study of a mutant IDH1 vaccine in newly diagnosed glioma (dated by TCRdb to 2020 to 2022). As for the study more broadly: Vaccination was initiated 4-6 weeks after radiotherapy alone, or concurrently with temozolomide cycles in the chemotherapy-containing groups. The roughly 34 treated patients were approximately 62% male and around 40% female, with a mean age of roughly 40 years. Prior to enrollment, patients had been given standard therapy consisting of radiotherapy alone, temozolomide alone, or radiochemotherapy with temozolomide, with the combination given to most patients. The week-35 safety follow-up was designated visit V12, and the week-47 end of study was designated visit V13. Peripheral blood was collected at six visits: V03 (baseline), V05, V07, V10, V12 and V13. For exploratory analyses, about two dozen treated patients had longitudinal TCRB deep sequencing done wherever samples were available. The research as a whole found: No apparent relationship was observed between pseudoprogression and alterations in the top peripheral T cell clonotypes detected by TCRB sequencing. Availability determined which PBMC samples were chosen for TCRB deep sequencing. The authors stated that sample limitations prevented analyses of patient blood samples from being reproduced. Across multiple MHC alleles, vaccine-induced immune responses were seen in nearly 95% of patients.

The library was produced with the immunoSEQ multiplex PCR assay. Rearranged TCR beta chain sequences were amplified with the hsTCRB Kit following the manufacturer's protocol. TCRB libraries were sequenced on an Illumina MiSeq. The original pipeline was this. Demultiplexing, trimming and gene mapping were performed with the kit vendor's proprietary platform. This immuneACCESS table, as held by TCRdb, lists in-frame sequences with V and J called but not all clones. Of the missing ones, under half trace to an unresolved V gene in checked studies; the others have no known cause. Clone size and the V and J calls come from that table; the DNA yielded D and trimming. This sample comprises just over 65,000 clones, around 82% of them detected only once. The ten top clones hold roughly 12% of the sample. V and J are truncated by 0 bases and 7 bases respectively, leaving an intervening sequence of 9 bases. The germline V gene (reference sequence) yields GTSNPN for CDR1 and SVGIG for CDR2. The CDR3, cysteine through phenylalanine, is 12 amino acids long. Just CDR3 DNA is preserved here, 36 bases in frame from base 1.

Recombination linked TRBV30 to TRBJ1-2; the D gene assignment is ambiguous. This receptor was taken from a man between 18 and 35 years old with glioma. The sample was PBMCs, taken from a glioma patient whose treatment included an IDH1 peptide vaccine. The nucleotide sequence reads TGTGCCTGGAGTGTAGGAGGGTTTGGCTACACCTTC. Translated, it gives CAWSVGGFGYTF.